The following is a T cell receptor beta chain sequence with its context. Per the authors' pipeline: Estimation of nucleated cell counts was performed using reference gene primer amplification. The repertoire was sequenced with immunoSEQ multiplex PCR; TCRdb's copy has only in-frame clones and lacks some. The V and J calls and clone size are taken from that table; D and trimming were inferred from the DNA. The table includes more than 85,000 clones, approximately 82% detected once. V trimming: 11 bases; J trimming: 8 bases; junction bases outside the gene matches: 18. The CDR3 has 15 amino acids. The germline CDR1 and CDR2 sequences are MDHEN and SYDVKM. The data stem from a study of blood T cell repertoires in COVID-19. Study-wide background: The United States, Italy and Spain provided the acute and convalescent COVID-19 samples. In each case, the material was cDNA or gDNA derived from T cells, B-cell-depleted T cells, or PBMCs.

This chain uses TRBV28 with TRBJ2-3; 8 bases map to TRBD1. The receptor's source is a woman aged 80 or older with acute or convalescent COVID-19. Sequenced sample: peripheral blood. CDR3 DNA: TGTGCCGGGGAATCGAGGACAGGGCTTCCCGGTACGCAGTATTTT. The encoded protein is CAGESRTGLPGTQYF.